The TCR beta chain described here comes from a study of cytomegalovirus exposure and HLA in healthy donors. Overall study results and limits: Associated with cytomegalovirus, according to the listing, were around 160 TCR beta chains. Earlier results showed most TCR beta V segments being productive about 90% or about 30% of the time.

Researchers ran the PCR with 60 Vbeta and 13 Jbeta primers. Study processing details: Approximately 10 million shared chains were among some 75 million unique TCR beta chains counted in a later analysis. Sequencing was performed with immunoSEQ multiplex PCR; in TCRdb, only in-frame clones are kept and a portion is missing. V and J calls plus clone size are reproduced from that table; the DNA served to infer D and trimming. The sample shows roughly 190,000 clones, around 80% of them seen only once. Comment on this clone: Its antigen is unidentified.

The TCR was taken from a man aged 40-49 years in good health and CMV-seropositive. The material sequenced was PBMCs.

CDR3 DNA: TGCGCCAGCGCAGGGGGTGGCTACAATGAGCAGTTCTTC. Protein product: CASAGGGYNEQFF. The V and J genes are TRBV10-1 and TRBJ2-1, with 7 positions matching TRBD1. V dropped 8 bases and J dropped 3; count of bases not matched to a gene: 4. Germline CDR1 and CDR2: WNHNN and SYGVQD (reference sequence). The CDR3 covers 13 residues.